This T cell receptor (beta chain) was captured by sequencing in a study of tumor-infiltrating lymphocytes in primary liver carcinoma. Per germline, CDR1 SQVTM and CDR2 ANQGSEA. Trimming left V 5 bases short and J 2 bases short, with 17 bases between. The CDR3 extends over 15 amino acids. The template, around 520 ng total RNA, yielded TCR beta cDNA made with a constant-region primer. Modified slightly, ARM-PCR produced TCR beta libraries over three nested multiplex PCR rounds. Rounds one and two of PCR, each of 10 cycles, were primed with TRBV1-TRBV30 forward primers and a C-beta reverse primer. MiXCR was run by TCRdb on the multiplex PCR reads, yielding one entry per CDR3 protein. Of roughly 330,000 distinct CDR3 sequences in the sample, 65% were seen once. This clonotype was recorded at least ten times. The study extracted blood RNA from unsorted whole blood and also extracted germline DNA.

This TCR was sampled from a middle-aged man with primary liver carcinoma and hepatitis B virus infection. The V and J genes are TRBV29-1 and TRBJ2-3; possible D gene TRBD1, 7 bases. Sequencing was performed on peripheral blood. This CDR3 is CSVQSGGHVTDTQYF. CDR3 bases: TGCAGCGTTCAATCAGGGGGGCATGTCACAGATACGCAGTATTTT.